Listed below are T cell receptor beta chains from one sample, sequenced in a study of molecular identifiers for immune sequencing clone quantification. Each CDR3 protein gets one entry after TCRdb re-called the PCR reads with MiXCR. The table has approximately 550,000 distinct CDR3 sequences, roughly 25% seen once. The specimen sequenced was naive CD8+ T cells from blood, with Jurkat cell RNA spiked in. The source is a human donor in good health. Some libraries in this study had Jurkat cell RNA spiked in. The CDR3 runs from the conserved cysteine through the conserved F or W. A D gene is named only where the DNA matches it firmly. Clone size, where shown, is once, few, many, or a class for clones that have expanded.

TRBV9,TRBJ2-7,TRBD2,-,CASSAGLVGGPGEQYF,TGTGCCAGCAGTGCCGGACTAGTGGGAGGGCCGGGGGAGCAGTACTTC
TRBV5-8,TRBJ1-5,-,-,CASSPSRTAYSNQPQHF,TGTGCCAGCAGCCCAAGCAGGACAGCATATAGCAATCAGCCCCAGCATTTT
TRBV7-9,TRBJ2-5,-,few,CASSQDGLETQYF,TGTGCCAGCAGCCAGGACGGATTGGAGACCCAGTACTTC
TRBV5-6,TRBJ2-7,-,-,CASSSPTVFRDSGYEQYF,TGTGCCAGCAGCTCCCCGACAGTATTTAGAGACTCGGGTTACGAGCAGTACTTC
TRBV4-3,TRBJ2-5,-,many,CASSQEQGLETQYF,TGCGCCAGCAGCCAAGAGCAGGGTTTGGAGACCCAGTACTTC
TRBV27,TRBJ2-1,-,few,CASSLTGSGGNEQFF,TGTGCCAGCAGTTTAACCGGGAGTGGAGGCAATGAGCAGTTCTTC
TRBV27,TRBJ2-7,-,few,CASSLSVPPYEQYF,TGTGCCAGCAGTTTATCAGTGCCCCCCTACGAGCAGTACTTC
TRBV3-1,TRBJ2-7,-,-,CASSPGQPPTEQYF,TGTGCCAGCAGCCCAGGACAACCTCCCACTGAGCAGTACTTC
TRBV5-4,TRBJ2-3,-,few,CASSGITGSTDTQYF,TGTGCCAGCAGTGGGATTACAGGGAGCACAGATACGCAGTATTTT
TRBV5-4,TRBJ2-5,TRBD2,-,CASSSSGGETQYF,TGTGCCAGCAGCTCTAGCGGGGGAGAGACCCAGTACTTC
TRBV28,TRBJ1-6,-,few,CASSLVTPNSPLHF,TGTGCCAGCAGTTTAGTAACTCCGAATTCACCCCTCCACTTT
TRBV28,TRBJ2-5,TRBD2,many,CASSFRLAGKETQYF,TGTGCCAGCAGTTTTCGACTAGCGGGCAAAGAGACCCAGTACTTC
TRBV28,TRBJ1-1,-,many,CASSARNTEAFF,TGTGCCAGCAGTGCCAGGAACACTGAAGCTTTCTTT
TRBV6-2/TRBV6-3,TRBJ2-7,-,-,CASSYSVDSPYKQYF,TGTGCCAGCAGTTACTCTGTCGACAGCCCCTACAAGCAGTACTTC
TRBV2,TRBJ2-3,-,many,CASKTTPGTDTQYF,TGTGCCAGCAAAACCACCCCTGGTACAGATACGCAGTATTTT
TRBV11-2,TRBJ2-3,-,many,CASSLVQGPLDTQYF,TGTGCCAGCAGCTTAGTTCAGGGACCGCTCGATACGCAGTATTTT